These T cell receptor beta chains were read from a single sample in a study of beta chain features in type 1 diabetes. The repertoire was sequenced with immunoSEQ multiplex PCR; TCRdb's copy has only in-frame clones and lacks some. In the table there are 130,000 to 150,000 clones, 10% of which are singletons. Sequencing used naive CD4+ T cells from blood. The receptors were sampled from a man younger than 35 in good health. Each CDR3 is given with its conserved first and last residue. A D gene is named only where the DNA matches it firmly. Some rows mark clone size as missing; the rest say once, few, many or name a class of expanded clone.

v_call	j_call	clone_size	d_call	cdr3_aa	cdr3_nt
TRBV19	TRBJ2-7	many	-	CASSGSYEQYF	TGTGCCAGTAGTGGCAGCTACGAGCAGTACTTC
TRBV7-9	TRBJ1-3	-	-	CASSPRGGTGNTIYF	TGTGCCAGCAGCCCCAGGGGAGGGACTGGAAACACCATATATTTT
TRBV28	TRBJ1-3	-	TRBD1	CASSSFGTGDGNTIYF	TGTGCCAGCAGCTCGTTCGGGACAGGGGACGGAAACACCATATATTTT
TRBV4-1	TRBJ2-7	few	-	CAAGRVPPYEQYF	TGCGCCGCGGGAAGGGTACCCCCCTACGAGCAGTACTTC
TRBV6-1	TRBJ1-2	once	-	CASSEAGQGVYFSYGYTF	TGTGCCAGCAGTGAAGCGGGACAAGGGGTGTATTTTTCCTATGGCTACACCTTC
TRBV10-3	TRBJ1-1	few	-	CATWATLNTEAFF	TGTGCCACCTGGGCCACCTTGAACACTGAAGCTTTCTTT
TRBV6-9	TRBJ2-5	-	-	CASSQETQYF	TGTGCCAGCTCTCAAGAGACCCAGTACTTC
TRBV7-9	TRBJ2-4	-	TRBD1	CASSFRGFGTVAKNIQYF	TGTGCCAGCAGCTTCAGGGGGTTCGGTACGGTAGCCAAAAACATTCAGTACTTC
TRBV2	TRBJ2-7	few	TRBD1	CASLGTEAIKQYF	TGTGCCAGCTTAGGGACAGAAGCTATCAAGCAGTACTTC
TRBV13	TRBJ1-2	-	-	CASSLGGDPPATF	TGTGCCAGCAGCTTAGGGGGAGACCCCCCGGCAACCTTC